Below, one T cell receptor (beta chain) is given with its context. The clone's antigen remains unknown. No base-level quality is on record; no much larger clone is a single base apart. This sample was taken from a study of Ad26.COV2.S vaccination and SARS-CoV-2 variants listed by TCRdb under 2021. In the study overall: Donors in the vaccine arm were drawn from COV1001, a multicentre, randomized, double-blind, placebo-controlled phase I-IIa trial testing Ad26.COV2.S in healthy adults. TCRbeta repertoire sequencing was used to assess the specificity and breadth of SARS-CoV-2-reactive T cell receptors after Ad26.COV2.S vaccination. Dosing of Ad26.COV2.S was intramuscular, at either 5x10^10 or 1x10^11 viral particles, delivered as one shot or as two shots spaced 56 days apart. Participants in the trial were split at random into five groups of five each, receiving low-dose or high-dose Ad26.COV2.S once or twice, or else placebo on both occasions. Investigators remained blinded to trial group allocation during experiments and outcome assessment. A total of around 32 samples were included in the TCR-sequenced set, comprising approximately 20 Ad26.COV2.S vaccine recipients, 5 placebo recipients and 8 SARS-CoV-2 convalescent individuals.

Explained via the paper, the treatment or condition label denotes: 15 to 20 received Ad26.COV2.S at low or high dose, single or two shots; 5 received placebo; per-sample allocation not given. For vaccine and placebo recipients, repertoires were sequenced using samples collected on day 63 after the first injection. Between 29 July and 7 August 2020, Cohort 1b enrolled about two dozen adults aged 18-55 years at one site in Boston, USA. As a vaccine, Ad26.COV2.S was a replication-incompetent adenovirus type 26 vector that expressed a prefusion-stabilized SARS-CoV-2 spike protein derived from the original Wuhan strain. The paper's findings and limits, for the study overall: The authors noted that total T cell responses may have been underestimated by the TCR breadth and depth analyses. Non-spike TCR breadth was comparable between vaccine and placebo recipients, consistent with the vaccine containing only spike. Compared with placebo recipients, Ad26.COV2.S recipients showed higher spike-specific TCR breadth (P = 0.0014). Substantial breadth of spike-specific CD8+ and CD4+ T cell responses was reported after vaccination. The study lacked the statistical power to compare responses across vaccine doses or regimens.

Based on the germline V gene, the CDR1 and CDR2 sequences are LGHNA and YSLEER. Unmatched junction bases come to 10, with V trimmed by 0 bases and J by 9 bases. From cysteine to phenylalanine, the CDR3 is 16 amino acids long. CDR3 DNA is the only sequence kept; it has 48 bases, read in frame from the first base. The immunoSEQ Assay was used to sequence TCRbeta CDR3 regions. After extraction, genomic DNA underwent amplification by bias-controlled multiplex PCR, followed by high-throughput sequencing. The paper's processing steps were these. To quantify the absolute abundance of every unique TCRbeta CDR3 region, sequences were collapsed and filtered. T cell fraction was estimated by normalizing TCRbeta template counts to usable DNA, with usable DNA measured through amplification of reference genes found in all nucleated cells. Repertoire TCRs were annotated as SARS-CoV-2-specific when V gene, CDR3 amino acid sequence and J gene were exactly matched to a known reactive TCR set. The reference SARS-CoV-2 TCR set came from MIRA and was filtered for enrichment in COVID-19-positive ImmuneCODE repertoires, removing public or cross-reactive TCRs. Based on the MIRA antigens, annotated TCRs were further analysed at the level of specific ORF or position within ORF. Breadth was defined as annotated unique rearrangements over total unique productive rearrangements; depth was the summed frequency of those rearrangements. TCR breadth was compared between groups using two-sided Wilcoxon rank-sum tests. As stored in TCRdb, this immuneACCESS dataset retains in-frame rearrangements with V and J assigned. A fraction of the clones does not appear; measured against another copy, unresolved V genes explain less than half of the discrepancy, and the remainder lacks a known reason. Clone size and V and J calls were adopted from that table, with D and trimming inferred from the DNA. The table for this sample lists just under 250,000 clones; 88% of them were counted only once. The ten largest clonotypes hold roughly 10% of the sample.

The sample here was peripheral blood, taken in a trial of Ad26.COV2.S vaccine versus placebo. This TCR was sampled from a person between 18 and 65 years old who received the Ad26.COV2.S COVID-19 vaccine or a placebo. The chain employs TRBV4-3 and TRBJ2-1; TRBD2 fits 8 bases in the junction. The CDR3 region reads CASSQEVAGPKGEQFF. The DNA sequence is given as TGCGCCAGCAGCCAAGAGGTAGCGGGACCGAAGGGTGAGCAGTTCTTC.